This passage covers 21 T cell receptor beta chains from one sample sequenced in a study of chemoradiotherapy in HPV16-positive cancers. Repertoires were generated with immunoSEQ multiplex PCR, while TCRdb's copy carries only in-frame clones and drops some. Altogether 30,000 to 40,000 clones are present, 75% to 85% being singletons, with the ten largest covering around 5.2%. The sample here was blood, taken from a patient who underwent chemoradiotherapy. The receptors derive from a human donor with HPV-associated anogenital cancer.

The V call is TRBV5-1, the J call TRBJ1-4; D possibly corresponds to TRBD1 (6 bases). The CDR3 extends over 17 amino acids. V was clipped by 4 bases and J by 8 bases, with 24 bases between them. The germline V gene has CDR1 SGHRS and CDR2 YFSETQ. DNA of the CDR3: TGCGCCAGCAGCCTTGAGATAGCGGGGGCGCGAGGGGAAAAACTGTTTTTT. It translates to CASSLEIAGARGEKLFF.

Remarks on this clone: At one of its ends the junction is not consistent with the germline gene, which may arise from a read error. V is TRBV4-1 and J is TRBJ1-2, with D perhaps matching TRBD1 (6 bases). The germline V gene encodes CDR1 MGHRA and CDR2 YSYEKL. This CDR3 spans 14 amino acids. The CDR3 DNA reads TGCGCCAGCAGCCAAGATATGATATACAGGGCAGGGATCTTC. It yields the protein CASSQDMIYRAGIF.

CDR3 sequence reads: CASSPRQGISPYEQYF. The CDR3 coding sequence is TGTGCCAGTAGTCCGAGACAGGGGATCTCACCCTACGAGCAGTACTTC. This sequence joins TRBV19 and TRBJ2-7, with TRBD1 matching over 8 bases. V was pared by 5 bases and J by 2 bases, with 11 bases of the junction left unmatched. CDR1 LNHDA and CDR2 SQIVND come from the germline V gene (reference sequence). The CDR3 is 16 residues long.

J is TRBJ1-1 and V is TRBV19, with 9 bases lining up with TRBD1. This CDR3 has 17 amino acids. CDR1 and CDR2 (germline): LNHDA, SQIVND (reference sequence). The ends lost 4 bases at V and 0 bases at J; junction bases unmatched: 9. CDR3 in DNA: TGTGCCAGTAGTACGAGACAGGGGGGAACTTTGAACACTGAAGCTTTCTTT. It yields the protein CASSTRQGGTLNTEAFF.

V gene TRBV11-2 combines with J gene TRBJ1-6; 11 bases map to TRBD1. The germline CDR1 and CDR2 sequences are SGHAT and FQNNGV. The junction had 6 bases not matched to a gene; V was cut back by 2 bases and J by 9 bases. The CDR3 extends over 16 amino acids. In DNA form, the CDR3 reads TGTGCCAGCAGCTTAAACTATGGGACAGGGGGTTCACCCCTCCACTTT. The encoded protein is CASSLNYGTGGSPLHF.

The chain employs TRBV5-1 and TRBJ2-1; D unresolved. With 4 bases removed from V and 5 bases from J, the gap between germline ends came to 13 bases. Germline-derived CDR1 and CDR2 are SGHRS and YFSETQ. The CDR3 contains 14 residues. CDR3 in amino acids: CASSARLRDNEQFF. CDR3 coding DNA: TGCGCCAGCAGCGCCAGACTTAGGGACAATGAGCAGTTCTTC.

This clone was counted only a few times. This chain joins TRBV5-4 and TRBJ2-5; D perhaps matches TRBD1 (5 bases). The CDR3 is 14 residues long. Looked up from germline, CDR1 is SGHNT and CDR2 is YYREEE (reference sequence). The V and J ends lost 0 bases and 5 bases respectively, with 11 bases between them. CDR3 loop: CASSLAGMGETQYF. The CDR3 nucleotides are TGTGCCAGCAGCTTGGCAGGGATGGGGGAGACCCAGTACTTC.

The chain is built from TRBV5-1 and TRBJ2-7, with D perhaps TRBD2 (6 bases). The germline gives CDR1 SGHRS, CDR2 YFSETQ. The CDR3 runs to 14 residues. V dropped 4 bases and J dropped 5 bases, with 16 bases sitting between them. CDR3 region: CASSPDGGVDEQYF. CDR3 coding DNA: TGCGCCAGCAGCCCGGACGGGGGAGTCGACGAGCAGTACTTC. The whole variable domain, remainder taken from reference TRBV5-1 and TRBJ2-7, is KAGVTQTPRYLIKTRGQQVTLSCSPISGHRSVSWYQQTPGQGLQFLFEYFSETQRNKGNFPGRFSGRQFSNSRSEMNVSTLELGDSALYLCASSPDGGVDEQYFGPGTRLTVT.

The V call is TRBV5-1, the J call TRBJ2-7; D may be TRBD2 (6 bases). Germline V gene lookup returns CDR1 SGHRS and CDR2 YFSETQ. The CDR3 has 13 residues. The V end lost 4 bases, the J end lost 2 bases, and 10 bases lay between the germline ends. The CDR3 DNA sequence: TGCGCCAGCAGCGTCGGAGGGACCTACGAGCAGTACTTC. Its translation is CASSVGGTYEQYF.

This chain links TRBV5-6 with TRBJ1-2; D possibly corresponds to TRBD1 (5 bases). Germline CDR1 SGHDT, CDR2 YYEEEE. The CDR3 sequence is 16 residues long. The V end was cut by 0 bases, the J end by 2 bases, with 14 bases between. CDR3 in amino acids: CASSLGGAGANYGYTF. CDR3 DNA sequence: TGTGCCAGCAGCTTGGGAGGGGCCGGGGCAAACTATGGCTACACCTTC.

The chain has TRBV19 and TRBJ2-7; 7 positions match TRBD2. V dropped 6 bases and J dropped 5; count of bases not matched to a gene: 13. Germline CDR1 and CDR2: LNHDA and SQIVND (reference sequence). The CDR3 spans 15 residues. CDR3 protein: CASRSGTRGENEQYF. DNA for the CDR3: TGTGCCAGTAGGTCCGGGACTCGGGGGGAGAACGAGCAGTACTTC.

This clone was counted only a few times. V and J are TRBV30 and TRBJ1-4; the D is unclear. Trimming cost V 0 bases and J 7 bases, with 6 bases left between them. The CDR3 loop spans 12 amino acids. Germline-derived CDR1 and CDR2 are GTSNPN and SVGIG (reference sequence). The CDR3 loop is CAWSVIREKLFF. CDR3 coding DNA: TGTGCCTGGAGTGTAATTCGTGAAAAACTGTTTTTT.

This chain connects TRBV7-2 to TRBJ2-5; a weak D match, TRBD1 (5 bases). The CDR3 is 15 residues long. The V gene lost 1 base and the J gene lost 5 bases, with 14 bases spanning the gap. CDR1 SGHTA and CDR2 FQGNSA come from the germline V gene. The CDR3 DNA reads as TGTGCCAGCAGCTTAGTGGGTGGCAGGGTTGAGACCCAGTACTTC. Encoded protein: CASSLVGGRVETQYF. Full variable domain (missing parts from reference TRBV7-2 and TRBJ2-5): GAGVSQSPSNKVTEKGKDVELRCDPISGHTALYWYRQSLGQGLEFLIYFQGNSAPDKSGLPSDRFSAERTGGSVSTLTIQRTQQEDSAVYLCASSLVGGRVETQYFGPGTRLLVL.

The sample holds a few counts of this clone. The chain couples TRBV10-3 to TRBJ1-2; D is possibly TRBD1 (5 bases). There are 13 residues in the CDR3. Looked up from germline, CDR1 is ENHRY and CDR2 is SYGVKD. Deletions cut 9 bases from V and 7 bases from J, with 18 bases between. CDR3 nucleotide sequence: TGTGCCATACGAGGGGCGATGAGTAGTGGCTACACCTTC. Translated, it gives CAIRGAMSSGYTF.

The chain uses TRBV13 and TRBJ1-4; TRBD1 agrees at 7 bases. CDR3 length equals 15 residues. V lost 3 bases, J lost 3 bases, and 4 bases stayed unmatched. Germline CDR1 reads PRHDT; CDR2 reads FYEKMQ (reference sequence). CDR3 amino acids: CASSFQGVANEKLFF. As DNA, the CDR3 is TGTGCCAGCAGCTTCCAGGGGGTAGCTAATGAAAAACTGTTTTTT.

The rearrangement joins TRBV2 to TRBJ2-1; TRBD2 might be the D (6 bases). This CDR3 comprises 11 residues. Looked up from germline, CDR1 is SNHLY and CDR2 is FYNNEI. V dropped 6 bases and J dropped 10 bases, with 10 bases sitting between them. CDR3 residues: CASSYGGEQFF. In nucleotides, the CDR3 is TGTGCCAGCAGCTACGGGGGAGAGCAGTTCTTC.

The chain uses TRBV6-6 and TRBJ1-4; TRBD1 is a possible D gene (5 bases). The germline gives CDR1 MNHNY, CDR2 SVGAGI (reference sequence). The V end lost 6 bases, the J end lost 0 bases, and 11 bases lay between the germline ends. The CDR3 loop spans 15 amino acids. The CDR3 DNA reads TGTGCCAGCAGGGACACAGATGCAACTAATGAAAAACTGTTTTTT. It encodes CASRDTDATNEKLFF.

This chain uses TRBV19 with TRBJ2-7; 8 bases line up with TRBD1. Unmatched junction bases numbered 8, after V lost 3 bases and J lost 7 bases. The CDR3 extends over 14 amino acids. CDR1 is LNHDA, CDR2 SQIVND, per germline (reference sequence). The CDR3 region is CASSMRQGAQEQYF. The CDR3 nucleotides are TGTGCCAGTAGTATGCGGCAGGGGGCGCAGGAGCAGTACTTC.

The chain links TRBV4-1 to TRBJ1-1; D is possibly TRBD1 (6 bases). V lost 2 bases and J lost 1, with 17 bases in between. Germline CDR1 reads MGHRA; CDR2 reads YSYEKL. CDR3 size: 17 residues. In DNA form, the CDR3 reads TGCGCCAGCAGCCAAACCTTACTCCGGGGGCCGAACACTGAAGCTTTCTTT. Its translation: CASSQTLLRGPNTEAFF.

This clone was detected only a few times. The J gene is TRBJ1-3, the V gene TRBV7-2; a possible D gene is TRBD1 (6 bases). This CDR3 comprises 13 residues. V gave up 5 bases and J gave up 4 bases, with 9 bases separating them. Germline V CDR1 and CDR2: SGHTA, FQGNSA. The chain's CDR3 is CASSVDRGNTIYF. The CDR3 bases are TGTGCCAGCAGCGTGGACAGAGGAAACACCATATATTTT.

The V call is TRBV11-2, the J call TRBJ2-1; D may match TRBD1 or TRBD2 (5 bases each). Trimming stripped 3 bases from V and 4 bases from J, with 10 bases between. The germline V gene encodes CDR1 SGHAT and CDR2 FQNNGV. The CDR3 has 14 amino acids. CDR3 residues: CASSLGDRYNEQFF. CDR3 bases: TGTGCCAGCAGCTTGGGAGACAGATACAATGAGCAGTTCTTC.